This entry concerns a single T cell receptor beta chain. Sequencing of TCR beta covered CD8+ and CD4+ T cells obtained from blood. This entry is derived from a study of CD8 T cells in Susac syndrome. Looked up from germline, CDR1 is SQVTM and CDR2 is ANQGSEA. The CDR3 consists of 16 residues. V shed 6 bases, J shed 5 bases, and the junction held 10 bases outside the gene matches. After extraction with the RNeasy kit, roughly 0.45 to 1 ug of the RNA was reverse transcribed using random hexamers. Each CDR3 protein is one row after TCRdb ran MiXCR on the immunoSEQ multiplex PCR reads. The sample carries about 120,000 distinct CDR3 sequences, over 90% recorded once.

Source material: CD4+ T cells from PBMCs. The chain carries TRBV29-1 and TRBJ2-3; 14 nucleotides agree with TRBD2. The receptor comes from a human donor with Susac syndrome. The CDR3 loop is CSVQDLGTSGGDTQYF. Written as DNA, the CDR3 is TGCAGCGTCCAAGACCTAGGGACTAGCGGGGGAGATACGCAGTATTTT.